The next 8 T cell receptor beta chains were all read from a single sample in a study of T cell responses to AZD1222 COVID-19 vaccine. Assay used: immunoSEQ multiplex PCR; TCRdb lists only in-frame clones, some missing. The table lists approximately 110,000 clones, about nine tenths of them singletons, with approximately 7.6% in the top ten. The sequenced sample was peripheral blood, obtained on day 0 of AZD1222 vaccination. Every receptor here comes from an adult in good health.

The V call is TRBV5-1, the J call TRBJ2-7; either TRBD1 or TRBD2 may supply D (5 bases each). The CDR3 runs to 15 residues. Germline CDR1 reads SGHRS; CDR2 reads YFSETQ. V was clipped by 1 base and J by 3 bases, with 14 bases between them. In nucleotides, the CDR3 is TGCGCCAGCAGCTTGATCCAGGGCGCGGGCTACGAGCAGTACTTC. Its protein product is CASSLIQGAGYEQYF.

This clone appeared once. This CDR3 is CASSQSGVDGYTF. The CDR3 coding sequence is TGTGCCAGCAGCCAATCGGGGGTAGATGGCTACACCTTC. This rearrangement joins TRBV3-1 (or the pseudogene TRBV3-2) to TRBJ1-2, with D possibly matching TRBD1 (5 bases). V lost 2 bases and J 6 bases, leaving 10 bases between the germline ends. The V gene's germline CDR1 is LGHDT and CDR2 YNNKEL (reference sequence). The CDR3 has 13 residues.

The CDR3 here is CASRSAGGFYNEQFF. CDR3 DNA: TGTGCCAGCAGGTCGGCAGGGGGCTTTTACAATGAGCAGTTCTTC. The chain combines TRBV28 with TRBJ2-1, with 8 bases aligning to TRBD1. Germline loops: CDR1 MDHEN, CDR2 SYDVKM. V was pared by 6 bases and J by 4 bases, with 8 bases of the junction left unmatched. CDR3 size: 15 residues.

V usage is TRBV5-8 and J usage is TRBJ1-1, with D uncertain. The CDR3 is made up of 15 amino acids. Trimming removed 4 bases at V and 5 bases at J, with 18 bases between. Per the germline V gene, CDR1 is SGHTS and CDR2 is YDEGEE. CDR3 nucleotide sequence: TGTGCCAGCAGCCCCCTACCCCCCGGGAGGACTGAAGCTTTCTTT. Its protein is CASSPLPPGRTEAFF.

The CDR3 DNA is TGTGCCAGCAGCCACTTTGACAGGGGAAGGGAGACCCAGTACTTC. This codes for CASSHFDRGRETQYF. The chain employs TRBV3-1 (or the pseudogene TRBV3-2) and TRBJ2-5; 8 bases match TRBD1. Germline CDR1 is LGHDT and CDR2 is YNNKEL (reference sequence). The CDR3 has 15 amino acids. V trimming: 3 bases; J trimming: 5 bases; junction bases outside the gene matches: 8.

This chain links TRBV30 with TRBJ2-3; no clear D gene. Germline values: CDR1 GTSNPN, CDR2 SVGIG (reference sequence). The CDR3 contains 12 residues. The germline V and J ends were trimmed by 0 bases and 5 bases, with 6 bases remaining between them. CDR3 bases: TGTGCCTGGAGTGTACACGGAGATACGCAGTATTTT. This sequence encodes CAWSVHGDTQYF.

The V call is TRBV10-3, the J call TRBJ1-2; D unresolved. With 4 bases removed from V and 0 bases from J, the gap between germline ends came to 15 bases. The CDR3 has 16 amino acids. Per germline, CDR1 ENHRY and CDR2 SYGVKD. CDR3 sequence: CAISAGRGGSNYGYTF. The CDR3 DNA follows: TGTGCCATCAGTGCTGGTCGTGGAGGATCTAACTATGGCTACACCTTC.

The chain uses TRBV14 and TRBJ1-3; D ambiguous. V dropped 3 bases and J dropped 1 base, with 7 bases sitting between them. The CDR3 sequence is 14 residues long. Germline CDR1 and CDR2: SGHDN and FVKESK. The CDR3 protein is CASSQRISGNTIYF. The CDR3, as DNA: TGTGCCAGCAGCCAGAGGATATCTGGAAACACCATATATTTT.